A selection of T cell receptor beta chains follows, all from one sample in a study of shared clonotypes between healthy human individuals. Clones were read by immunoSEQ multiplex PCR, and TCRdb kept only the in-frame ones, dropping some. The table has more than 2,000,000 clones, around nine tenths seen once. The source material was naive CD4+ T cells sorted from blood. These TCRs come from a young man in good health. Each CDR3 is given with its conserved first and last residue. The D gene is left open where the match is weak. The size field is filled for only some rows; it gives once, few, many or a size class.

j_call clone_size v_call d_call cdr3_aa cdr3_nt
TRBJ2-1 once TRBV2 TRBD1 CASSAGTELGQFF TGTGCCAGCTCAGCCGGGACAGAACTGGGGCAGTTCTTC
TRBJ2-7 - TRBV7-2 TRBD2 CASSPGRTSEQYF TGTGCCAGCAGCCCCGGTCGGACTAGCGAGCAGTACTTC
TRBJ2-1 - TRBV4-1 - CASSQVGSLNEQFF TGCGCCAGCAGCCAAGTAGGCAGCCTTAATGAGCAGTTCTTC
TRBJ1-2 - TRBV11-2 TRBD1 CASSKTGNYGYTF TGTGCCAGCAGCAAGACAGGGAATTATGGCTACACCTTC
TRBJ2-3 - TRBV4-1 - CASSQAGRLNTDTQYF TGCGCCAGCAGCCAAGCTGGCAGGTTGAACACAGATACGCAGTATTTT
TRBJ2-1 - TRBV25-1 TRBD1 CASSEPGQGGAYNEQFF TGTGCCAGCAGTGAACCGGGACAGGGGGGCGCCTACAATGAGCAGTTCTTC
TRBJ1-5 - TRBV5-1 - CASSLDGLGNQPQHF TGCGCCAGCAGCTTGGACGGGCTAGGCAATCAGCCCCAGCATTTT
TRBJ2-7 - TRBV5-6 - CASSYLTYEQYF TGTGCCAGCAGCTATTTGACCTACGAGCAGTACTTC
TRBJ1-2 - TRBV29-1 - CSVVIGSYGYTF TGCAGCGTTGTAATAGGGTCCTATGGCTACACCTTC
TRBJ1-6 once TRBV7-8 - CARSWRHSPLHF TGTGCCAGATCGTGGAGGCATTCACCCCTCCACTTT
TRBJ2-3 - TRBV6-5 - CASSPGDTQYF TGTGCCAGCAGTCCGGGGGATACGCAGTATTTT
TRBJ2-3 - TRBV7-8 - CASSLVWLPTFTDTQYF TGTGCCAGCAGCTTAGTATGGCTTCCCACCTTCACAGATACGCAGTATTTT
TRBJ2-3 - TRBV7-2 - CASSLGHVSTDTQYF TGTGCCAGCAGCCTCGGACACGTTTCCACAGATACGCAGTATTTT
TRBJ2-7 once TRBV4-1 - CASSQVAYHEQYF TGCGCCAGCAGCCAAGTAGCGTACCACGAGCAGTACTTC
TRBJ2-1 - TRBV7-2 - CASSLGSGVRNEQFF TGTGCCAGCAGCTTAGGGTCAGGGGTGCGCAATGAGCAGTTCTTC
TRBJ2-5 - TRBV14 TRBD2 CASSHGGSAVRETQYF TGTGCCAGCAGCCACGGCGGGAGTGCAGTTAGAGAGACCCAGTACTTC
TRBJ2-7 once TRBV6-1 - CASTEGVSSYEQYF TGTGCCAGCACAGAGGGAGTCAGCTCCTACGAGCAGTACTTC
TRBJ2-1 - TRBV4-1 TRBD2 CASSQDFAGGYNEQFF TGCGCCAGCAGCCAAGATTTTGCGGGGGGATACAATGAGCAGTTCTTC
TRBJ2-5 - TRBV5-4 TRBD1 CASSFATGVPETQYF TGTGCCAGCAGCTTTGCTACAGGGGTACCAGAGACCCAGTACTTC
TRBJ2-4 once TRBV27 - CASSLAGLAKNIQYF TGTGCCAGCAGTTTGGCAGGCTTAGCCAAAAACATTCAGTACTTC
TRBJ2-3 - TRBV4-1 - CASSRQGSDTQYF TGCGCCAGCAGTCGTCAGGGCTCAGATACGCAGTATTTT
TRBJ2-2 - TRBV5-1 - CASSLEGAGTGELFF TGCGCCAGCAGCTTGGAGGGCGCCGGCACCGGGGAGCTGTTTTTT
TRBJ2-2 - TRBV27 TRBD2 CASRVGAAGVNGELFF TGTGCCAGCCGGGTAGGGGCTGCGGGAGTTAACGGGGAGCTGTTTTTT
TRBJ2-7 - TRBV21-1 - CASSNRDARYEQYF TGTGCCAGCAGCAACCGGGACGCACGGTACGAGCAGTACTTC
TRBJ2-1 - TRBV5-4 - CASSNRLEHNEQFF TGTGCCAGCAGCAATCGTCTGGAGCACAATGAGCAGTTCTTC
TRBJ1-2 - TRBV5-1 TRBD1 CASSSGQANNYGYTF TGCGCCAGCAGCAGTGGACAGGCGAATAACTATGGCTACACCTTC
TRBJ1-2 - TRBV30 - CAWSVVYGYTF TGTGCCTGGAGTGTAGTCTATGGCTACACCTTC
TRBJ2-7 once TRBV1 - CTSSQDKREGYEQYF TGCACCAGCAGCCAAGATAAGCGGGAGGGCTACGAGCAGTACTTC
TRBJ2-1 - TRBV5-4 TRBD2 CASSLGVAGTYNEQFF TGTGCCAGCAGCTTGGGGGTAGCGGGTACCTACAATGAGCAGTTCTTC
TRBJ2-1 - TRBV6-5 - CASSQTPSYNEQFF TGTGCCAGCTCACAGACCCCTTCATACAATGAGCAGTTCTTC
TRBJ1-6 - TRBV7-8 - CASSEWASSYNSPLHF TGTGCCAGCAGCGAGTGGGCAAGCTCCTATAATTCACCCCTCCACTTT
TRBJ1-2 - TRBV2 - CASVPGVYGYTF TGTGCCAGCGTACCGGGGGTCTATGGCTACACCTTC
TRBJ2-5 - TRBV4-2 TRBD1 CASSQVSQGAMETQYF TGTGCCAGCAGCCAAGTTTCGCAGGGGGCAATGGAGACCCAGTACTTC
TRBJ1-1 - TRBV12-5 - CASGLGSRGRGTEAFF TGTGCTAGTGGTTTGGGTAGTAGGGGGAGAGGGACTGAAGCTTTCTTT
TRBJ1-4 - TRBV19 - CASRGAGHWEKLFF TGTGCCAGCCGCGGGGCAGGGCATTGGGAAAAACTGTTTTTT
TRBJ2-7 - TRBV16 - CASSQRAGYEQYF TGTGCCAGCAGCCAAAGAGCGGGCTACGAGCAGTACTTC
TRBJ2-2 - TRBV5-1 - CASSLPGTANTGELFF TGCGCCAGCAGCTTACCCGGAACAGCGAACACCGGGGAGCTGTTTTTT
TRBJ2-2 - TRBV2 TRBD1 CASSVRGQGSTGELFF TGTGCCAGCAGTGTGAGGGGACAGGGTTCCACCGGGGAGCTGTTTTTT
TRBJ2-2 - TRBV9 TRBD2 CASSVTGGNTGELFF TGTGCCAGCAGCGTAACGGGAGGGAACACCGGGGAGCTGTTTTTT
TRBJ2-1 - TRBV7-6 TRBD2 CASSPLAGVGISYNEQFF TGTGCCAGCAGCCCACTAGCGGGAGTGGGGATTTCCTACAATGAGCAGTTCTTC
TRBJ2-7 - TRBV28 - CASLIPPYEQYF TGTGCCAGCCTCATACCCCCCTACGAGCAGTACTTC
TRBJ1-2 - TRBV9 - CASSVDEYGYTF TGTGCCAGCAGCGTGGACGAGTATGGCTACACCTTC
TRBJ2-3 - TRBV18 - CASSRSGAPGADTQYF TGTGCCAGCTCACGATCCGGGGCCCCAGGTGCAGATACGCAGTATTTT
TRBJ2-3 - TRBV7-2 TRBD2 CASSPPGREEDTQYF TGTGCCAGCAGCCCGCCGGGGCGGGAGGAGGATACGCAGTATTTT
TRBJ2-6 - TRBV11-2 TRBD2 CASSLGVAGTPSGANVLTF TGTGCCAGCAGCTTAGGGGTAGCGGGAACCCCCTCTGGGGCCAACGTCCTGACTTTC
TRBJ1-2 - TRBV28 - CASRPGEKYGYTF TGTGCCAGCAGGCCTGGAGAGAAGTATGGCTACACCTTC
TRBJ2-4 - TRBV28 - CASSATGFQAKNIQYF TGTGCCAGCAGTGCAACAGGGTTTCAGGCCAAAAACATTCAGTACTTC
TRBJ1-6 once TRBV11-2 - CASSLAVRGESPLHF TGTGCCAGCAGCTTAGCTGTCAGGGGAGAGTCACCCCTCCACTTT
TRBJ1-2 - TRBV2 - CASRAEGGTF TGTGCCAGCCGGGCGGAGGGGGGTACCTTC
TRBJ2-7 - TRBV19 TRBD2 CASSPGLAGGYEQYF TGTGCCAGTAGTCCCGGACTAGCGGGAGGGTACGAGCAGTACTTC
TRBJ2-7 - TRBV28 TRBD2 CASSLTRGSTYEQYF TGTGCCAGCAGTTTAACGCGGGGGTCCACCTACGAGCAGTACTTC
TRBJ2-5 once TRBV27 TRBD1 CASSLSTGARETQYF TGTGCCAGCAGTTTATCGACAGGGGCTCGAGAGACCCAGTACTTC
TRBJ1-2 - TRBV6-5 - CASSPGGVYGYTF TGTGCCAGCAGTCCCGGCGGGGTCTATGGCTACACCTTC